These T cell receptor beta chains were read from a single sample in a study of cytomegalovirus exposure and HLA in healthy donors. The repertoire was sequenced with immunoSEQ multiplex PCR; TCRdb's copy has only in-frame clones and lacks some. The sample lists some 130,000 clones; roughly four fifths were seen once. The specimen was PBMCs. Receptors originate from a girl aged 2-15 years in good health and CMV-seronegative. Each CDR3 is given with its conserved first and last residue. A D gene is named only where the DNA matches it firmly. A row's size may be missing; if present it is once, few, many or a size class.

clone size: NA
V gene: TRBV7-2
D gene: TRBD2
J gene: TRBJ2-3
CDR3 protein: CASRQTSGGTDTQYF
CDR3 DNA: TGTGCCAGCAGGCAGACTAGCGGCGGCACAGATACGCAGTATTTT

clone size: NA
V gene: TRBV9
D gene: NA
J gene: TRBJ2-5
CDR3 protein: CASSVDTVEETQYF
CDR3 DNA: TGTGCCAGCAGCGTAGATACGGTTGAGGAGACCCAGTACTTC

clone size: NA
V gene: TRBV25-1
D gene: TRBD2
J gene: TRBJ2-1
CDR3 protein: CASSESTGLALSYNEQFF
CDR3 DNA: TGTGCCAGCAGTGAATCGACTGGACTAGCCCTCTCCTACAATGAGCAGTTCTTC

clone size: once
V gene: TRBV13
D gene: TRBD2
J gene: TRBJ2-3
CDR3 protein: CASSLAGGYGGTDTQYF
CDR3 DNA: TGTGCCAGCAGCTTAGCGGGAGGTTATGGGGGCACAGATACGCAGTATTTT

clone size: NA
V gene: TRBV29-1
D gene: TRBD2
J gene: TRBJ2-1
CDR3 protein: CSVVWVGAGSGNEQFF
CDR3 DNA: TGCAGCGTTGTATGGGTAGGAGCGGGGTCTGGGAATGAGCAGTTCTTC

clone size: NA
V gene: TRBV6-1
D gene: NA
J gene: TRBJ2-7
CDR3 protein: CASRRFGVYEQYF
CDR3 DNA: TGTGCCAGCCGGAGGTTTGGCGTGTACGAGCAGTACTTC

clone size: NA
V gene: TRBV9
D gene: NA
J gene: TRBJ2-1
CDR3 protein: CASSSKRAGSDNEQFF
CDR3 DNA: TGTGCCAGCAGCTCGAAGAGGGCGGGATCGGACAATGAGCAGTTCTTC

clone size: NA
V gene: TRBV5-1
D gene: TRBD2
J gene: TRBJ2-3
CDR3 protein: CASSLVGGGRFPTDTQYF
CDR3 DNA: TGCGCCAGCAGCTTGGTTGGGGGGGGACGGTTCCCCACAGATACGCAGTATTTT

clone size: few
V gene: TRBV2
D gene: TRBD1
J gene: TRBJ2-7
CDR3 protein: CASSVRTGAYEQYF
CDR3 DNA: TGTGCCAGCAGTGTACGGACAGGGGCCTACGAGCAGTACTTC

clone size: NA
V gene: TRBV6-1
D gene: NA
J gene: TRBJ2-1
CDR3 protein: CASRASSSNEQFF
CDR3 DNA: TGTGCCAGCAGAGCTAGTAGCTCCAATGAGCAGTTCTTC